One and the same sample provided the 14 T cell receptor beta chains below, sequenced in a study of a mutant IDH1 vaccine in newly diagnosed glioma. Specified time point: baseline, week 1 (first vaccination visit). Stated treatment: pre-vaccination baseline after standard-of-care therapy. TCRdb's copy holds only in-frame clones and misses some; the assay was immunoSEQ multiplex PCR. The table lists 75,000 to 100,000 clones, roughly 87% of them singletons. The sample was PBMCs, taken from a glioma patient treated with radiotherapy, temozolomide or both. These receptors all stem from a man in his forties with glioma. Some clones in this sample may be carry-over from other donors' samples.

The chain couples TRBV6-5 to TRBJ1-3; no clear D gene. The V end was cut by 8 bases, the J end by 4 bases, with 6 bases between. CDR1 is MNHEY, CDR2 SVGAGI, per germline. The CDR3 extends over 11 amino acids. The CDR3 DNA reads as TGTGCCAGCTTAGGGGGAAACACCATATATTTT. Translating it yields CASLGGNTIYF.

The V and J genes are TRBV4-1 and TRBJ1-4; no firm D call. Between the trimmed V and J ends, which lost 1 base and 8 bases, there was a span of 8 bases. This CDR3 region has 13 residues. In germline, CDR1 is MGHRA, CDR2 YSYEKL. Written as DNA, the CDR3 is TGCGCCAGCAGCCAAGTCATCGGGGAAAAACTGTTTTTT. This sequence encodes CASSQVIGEKLFF.

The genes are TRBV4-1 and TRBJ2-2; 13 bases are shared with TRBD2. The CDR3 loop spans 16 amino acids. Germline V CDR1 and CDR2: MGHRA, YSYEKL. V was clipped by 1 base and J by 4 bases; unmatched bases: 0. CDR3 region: CASSQGLAGGTGELFF. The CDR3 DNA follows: TGCGCCAGCAGCCAAGGACTAGCGGGGGGCACCGGGGAGCTGTTTTTT.

CDR3 loop: CASRWSAGSSYEQYF. In DNA, the CDR3 is TGTGCCAGCAGGTGGTCCGCGGGAAGCTCCTACGAGCAGTACTTC. The rearrangement links TRBV6-5 to TRBJ2-7; D possibly corresponds to TRBD2 (6 bases). The CDR3 spans 15 residues. Germline lookup yields CDR1 MNHEY and CDR2 SVGAGI. V was cut by 6 bases and J by 0 bases, with 15 bases left in between.

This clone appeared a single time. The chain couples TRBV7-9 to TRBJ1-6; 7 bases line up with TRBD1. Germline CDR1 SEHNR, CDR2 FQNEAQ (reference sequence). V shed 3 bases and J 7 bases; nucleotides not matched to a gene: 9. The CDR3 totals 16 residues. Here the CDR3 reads CASSLGTGARNSPLHF. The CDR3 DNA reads TGTGCCAGCAGCTTGGGAACAGGGGCCCGAAATTCACCCCTCCACTTT.

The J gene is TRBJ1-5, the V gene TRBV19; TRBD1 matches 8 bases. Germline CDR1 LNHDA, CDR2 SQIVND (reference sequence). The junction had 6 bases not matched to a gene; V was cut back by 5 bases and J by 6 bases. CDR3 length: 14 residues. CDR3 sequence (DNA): TGTGCCAGTAGTCCCCAGGGGGCGAGTCAGCCCCAGCATTTT. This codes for CASSPQGASQPQHF.

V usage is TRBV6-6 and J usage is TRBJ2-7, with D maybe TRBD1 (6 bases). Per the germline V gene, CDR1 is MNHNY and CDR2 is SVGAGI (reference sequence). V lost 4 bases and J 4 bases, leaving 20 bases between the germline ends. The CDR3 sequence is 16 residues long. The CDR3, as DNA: TGTGCCAGCAGTTCTATGGGGGCTCTAGCCGGGTACGAGCAGTACTTC. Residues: CASSSMGALAGYEQYF.

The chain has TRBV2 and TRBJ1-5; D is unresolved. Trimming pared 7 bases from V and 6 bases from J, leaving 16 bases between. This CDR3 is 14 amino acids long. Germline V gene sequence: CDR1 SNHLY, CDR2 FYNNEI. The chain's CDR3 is CASNYGESGQPQHF. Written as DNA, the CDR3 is TGTGCCAGCAATTATGGGGAGTCGGGTCAGCCCCAGCATTTT.

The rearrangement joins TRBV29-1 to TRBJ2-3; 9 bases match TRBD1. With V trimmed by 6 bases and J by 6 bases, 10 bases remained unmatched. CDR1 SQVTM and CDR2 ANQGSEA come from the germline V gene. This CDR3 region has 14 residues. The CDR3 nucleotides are TGCAGCGTCCGAACAGGACAGGGGTGGGATACGCAGTATTTT. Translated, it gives CSVRTGQGWDTQYF.

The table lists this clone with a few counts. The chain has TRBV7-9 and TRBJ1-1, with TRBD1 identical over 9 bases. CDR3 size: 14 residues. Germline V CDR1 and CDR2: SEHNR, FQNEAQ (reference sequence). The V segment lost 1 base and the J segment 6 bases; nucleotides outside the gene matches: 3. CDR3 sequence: CASSLGTGAAEAFF. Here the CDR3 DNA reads TGTGCCAGCAGCTTAGGGACAGGGGCCGCTGAAGCTTTCTTT.

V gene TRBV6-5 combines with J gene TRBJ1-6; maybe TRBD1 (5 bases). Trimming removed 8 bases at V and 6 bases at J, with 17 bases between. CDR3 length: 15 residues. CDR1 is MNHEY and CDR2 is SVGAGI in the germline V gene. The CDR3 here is CASHWGGGGNSPLHF. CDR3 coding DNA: TGTGCCAGCCATTGGGGCGGCGGAGGTAATTCACCCCTCCACTTT.

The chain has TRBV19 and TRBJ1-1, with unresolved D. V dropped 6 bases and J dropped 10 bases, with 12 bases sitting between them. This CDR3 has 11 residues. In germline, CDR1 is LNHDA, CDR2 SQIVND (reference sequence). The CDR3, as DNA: TGTGCCAGTAGAGACGCGGTGAGAGCTTTCTTT. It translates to CASRDAVRAFF.

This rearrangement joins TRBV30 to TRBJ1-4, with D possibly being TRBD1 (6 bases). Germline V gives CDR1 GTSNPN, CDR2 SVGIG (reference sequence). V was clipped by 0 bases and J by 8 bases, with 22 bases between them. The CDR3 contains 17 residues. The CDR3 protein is CAWSVLSGGWVWEKLFF. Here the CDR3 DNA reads TGTGCCTGGAGTGTCCTAAGCGGGGGCTGGGTGTGGGAAAAACTGTTTTTT.

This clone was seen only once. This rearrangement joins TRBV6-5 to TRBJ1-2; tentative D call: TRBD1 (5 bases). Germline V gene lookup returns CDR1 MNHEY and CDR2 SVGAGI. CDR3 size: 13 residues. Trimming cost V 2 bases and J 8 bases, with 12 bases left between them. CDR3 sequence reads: CASSYGQGWGYTF. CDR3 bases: TGTGCCAGCAGTTACGGCCAGGGCTGGGGCTACACCTTC.